This T cell receptor beta chain was captured in a study of T cell changes during pregnancy in multiple sclerosis. Trimming removed 3 bases from V and 0 bases from J, with 9 bases in between. Germline V CDR1 and CDR2: SGHTA, FQGNSA. The CDR3 is 14 amino acids. Assay: immunoSEQ multiplex PCR; the TCRdb copy retains only in-frame clones and omits some. The sample has approximately 32,000 clones; roughly 90% are singletons. The chain uses TRBV7-2 and TRBJ2-7; tentative D call: TRBD2 (5 bases). The TCR originated in a female donor in good health, enrolled as a control in a pregnancy study. Sequenced material: peripheral blood, taken in the third trimester of pregnancy. CDR3 amino acids: CASSFEGSSYEQYF. In DNA, the CDR3 is TGTGCCAGCAGCTTTGAGGGTAGCTCCTACGAGCAGTACTTC.